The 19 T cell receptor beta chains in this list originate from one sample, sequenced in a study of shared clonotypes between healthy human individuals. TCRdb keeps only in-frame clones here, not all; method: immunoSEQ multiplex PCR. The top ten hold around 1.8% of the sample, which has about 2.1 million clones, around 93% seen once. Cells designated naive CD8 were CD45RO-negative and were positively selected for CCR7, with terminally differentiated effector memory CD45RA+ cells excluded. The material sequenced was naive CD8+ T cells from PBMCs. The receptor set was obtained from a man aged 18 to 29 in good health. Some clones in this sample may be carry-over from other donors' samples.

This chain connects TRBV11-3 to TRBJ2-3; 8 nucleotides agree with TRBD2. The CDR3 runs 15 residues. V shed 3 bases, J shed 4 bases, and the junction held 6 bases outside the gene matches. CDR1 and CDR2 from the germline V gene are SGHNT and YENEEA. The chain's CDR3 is CASSFAGGRADTQYF. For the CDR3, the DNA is TGTGCCAGCAGCTTTGCGGGAGGCAGGGCAGATACGCAGTATTTT.

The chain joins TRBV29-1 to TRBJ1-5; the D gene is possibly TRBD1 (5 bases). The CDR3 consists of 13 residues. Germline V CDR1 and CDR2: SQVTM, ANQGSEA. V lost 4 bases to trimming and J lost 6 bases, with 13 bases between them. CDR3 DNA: TGCAGCGTTGTATCAGGGCTGGGTCAGCCCCAGCATTTT. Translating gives CSVVSGLGQPQHF.

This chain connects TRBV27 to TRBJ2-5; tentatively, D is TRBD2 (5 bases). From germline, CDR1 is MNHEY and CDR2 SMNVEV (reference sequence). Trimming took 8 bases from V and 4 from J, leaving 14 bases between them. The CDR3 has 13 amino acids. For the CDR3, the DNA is TGTGCCAGCTTCCGTGGACGGGGAGAGACCCAGTACTTC. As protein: CASFRGRGETQYF.

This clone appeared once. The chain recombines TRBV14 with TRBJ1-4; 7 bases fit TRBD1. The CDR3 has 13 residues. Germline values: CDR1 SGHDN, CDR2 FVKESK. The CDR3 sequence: CGTAQGENEKLFF. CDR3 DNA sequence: TGTGGGACCGCTCAGGGGGAAAATGAAAAACTGTTTTTT.

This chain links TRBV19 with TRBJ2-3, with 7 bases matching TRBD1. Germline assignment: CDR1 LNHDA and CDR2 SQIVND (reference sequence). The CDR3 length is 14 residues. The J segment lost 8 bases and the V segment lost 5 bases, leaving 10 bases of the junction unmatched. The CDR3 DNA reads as TGTGCCAGTAGTCTAACAGGGGCGGACGGTACGCAGTATTTT. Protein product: CASSLTGADGTQYF.

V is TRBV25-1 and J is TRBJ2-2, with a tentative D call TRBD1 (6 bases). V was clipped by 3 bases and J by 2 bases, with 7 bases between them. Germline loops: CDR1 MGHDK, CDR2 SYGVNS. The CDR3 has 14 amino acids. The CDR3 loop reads CASSDRGNTGELFF. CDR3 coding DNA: TGTGCCAGCAGTGACAGGGGTAACACCGGGGAGCTGTTTTTT. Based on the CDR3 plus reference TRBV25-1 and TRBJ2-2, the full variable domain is EADIYQTPRYLVIGTGKKITLECSQTMGHDKMYWYQQDPGMELHLIHYSYGVNSTEKGDLSSESTVSRIRTEHFPLTLESARPSHTSQYLCASSDRGNTGELFFGEGSRLTVL.

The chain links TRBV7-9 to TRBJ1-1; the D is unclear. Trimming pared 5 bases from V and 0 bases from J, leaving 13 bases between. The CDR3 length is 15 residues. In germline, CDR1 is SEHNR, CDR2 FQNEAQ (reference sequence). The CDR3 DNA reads TGTGCCAGCAGCCCCCTGATAGGCCTGAACACTGAAGCTTTCTTT. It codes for CASSPLIGLNTEAFF.

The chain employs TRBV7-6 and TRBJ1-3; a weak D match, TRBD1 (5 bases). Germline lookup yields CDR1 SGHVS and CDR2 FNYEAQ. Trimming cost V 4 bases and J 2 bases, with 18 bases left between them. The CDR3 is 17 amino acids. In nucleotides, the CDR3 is TGTGCCAGCAGCTCATCCTCCGGGCAGGGCACTGGAAACACCATATATTTT. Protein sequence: CASSSSSGQGTGNTIYF.

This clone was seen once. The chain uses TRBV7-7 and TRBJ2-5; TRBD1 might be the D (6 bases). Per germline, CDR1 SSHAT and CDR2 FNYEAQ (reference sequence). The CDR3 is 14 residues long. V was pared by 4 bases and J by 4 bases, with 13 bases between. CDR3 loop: CASSSSGVGETQYF. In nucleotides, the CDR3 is TGTGCCAGCAGCTCCTCAGGGGTTGGAGAGACCCAGTACTTC.

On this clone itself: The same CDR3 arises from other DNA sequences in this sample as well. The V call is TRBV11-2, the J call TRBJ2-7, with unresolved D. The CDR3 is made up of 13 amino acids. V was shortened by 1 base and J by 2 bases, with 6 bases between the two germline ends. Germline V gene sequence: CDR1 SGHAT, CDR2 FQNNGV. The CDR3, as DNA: TGTGCCAGCAGCTTAGGGCGGACCTACGAGCAGTACTTC. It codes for CASSLGRTYEQYF.

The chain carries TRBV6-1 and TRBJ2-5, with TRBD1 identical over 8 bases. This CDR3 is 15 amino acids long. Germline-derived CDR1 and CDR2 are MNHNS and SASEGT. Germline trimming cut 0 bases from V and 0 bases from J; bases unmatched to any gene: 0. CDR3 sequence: CASSEADRDQETQYF. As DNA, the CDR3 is TGTGCCAGCAGTGAAGCGGACAGGGACCAAGAGACCCAGTACTTC.

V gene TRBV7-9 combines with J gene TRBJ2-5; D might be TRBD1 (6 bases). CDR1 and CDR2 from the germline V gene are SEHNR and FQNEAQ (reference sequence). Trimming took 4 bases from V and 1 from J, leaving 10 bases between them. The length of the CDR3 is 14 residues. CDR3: CASSYRQAQETQYF. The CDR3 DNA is TGTGCCAGCAGCTATCGACAGGCCCAAGAGACCCAGTACTTC.

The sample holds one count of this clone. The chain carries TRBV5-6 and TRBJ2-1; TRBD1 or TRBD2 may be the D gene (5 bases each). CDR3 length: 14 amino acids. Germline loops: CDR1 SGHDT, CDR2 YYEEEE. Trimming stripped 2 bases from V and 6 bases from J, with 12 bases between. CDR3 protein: CASSFSGTVNEQFF. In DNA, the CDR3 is TGTGCCAGCAGCTTTTCCGGGACGGTCAATGAGCAGTTCTTC.

As DNA, the CDR3 is TGTGCCAGCAGTGAACGGGGGGGAGGGACCGAGCAGTACTTC. Protein sequence: CASSERGGGTEQYF. V is TRBV6-1 and J is TRBJ2-7, with 8 positions matching TRBD2. Losses at the gene ends were 2 bases for V and 6 bases for J; bases not matched to a gene: 6. The CDR3 contains 14 residues. Germline values: CDR1 MNHNS, CDR2 SASEGT.

The CDR3 loop is CASSLDREGRYNEQFF. CDR3 nucleotide sequence: TGTGCCAGCAGCTTAGACCGGGAGGGCCGGTACAATGAGCAGTTCTTC. V usage is TRBV7-2 and J usage is TRBJ2-1; TRBD2 aligns across 8 bases. After removal of 1 base from V and 4 bases from J, the junction contained 6 bases not matched to a gene. This CDR3 spans 16 amino acids. Germline V gene lookup returns CDR1 SGHTA and CDR2 FQGNSA. Filled out from reference TRBV7-2 and TRBJ2-1, the complete variable domain reads GAGVSQSPSNKVTEKGKDVELRCDPISGHTALYWYRQSLGQGLEFLIYFQGNSAPDKSGLPSDRFSAERTGGSVSTLTIQRTQQEDSAVYLCASSLDREGRYNEQFFGPGTRLTVL.

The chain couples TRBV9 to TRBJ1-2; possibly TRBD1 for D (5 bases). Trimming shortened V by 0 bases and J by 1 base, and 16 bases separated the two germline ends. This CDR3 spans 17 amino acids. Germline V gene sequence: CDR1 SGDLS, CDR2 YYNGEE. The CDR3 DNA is TGTGCCAGCAGCGTAGAGGGAAACCCGAGGGGTAACTATGGCTACACCTTC. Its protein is CASSVEGNPRGNYGYTF.

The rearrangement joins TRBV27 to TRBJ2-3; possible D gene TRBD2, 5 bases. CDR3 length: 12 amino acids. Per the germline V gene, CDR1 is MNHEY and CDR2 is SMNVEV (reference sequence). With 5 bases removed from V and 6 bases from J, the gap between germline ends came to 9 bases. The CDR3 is CASSAGIDTQYF. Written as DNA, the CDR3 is TGTGCCAGCAGTGCCGGGATTGATACGCAGTATTTT.

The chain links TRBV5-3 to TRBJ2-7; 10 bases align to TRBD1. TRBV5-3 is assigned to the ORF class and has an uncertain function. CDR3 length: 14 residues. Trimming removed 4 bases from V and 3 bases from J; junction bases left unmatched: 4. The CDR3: CARSKGQGNYEQYF. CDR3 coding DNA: TGTGCCAGAAGCAAGGGACAGGGGAACTACGAGCAGTACTTC.

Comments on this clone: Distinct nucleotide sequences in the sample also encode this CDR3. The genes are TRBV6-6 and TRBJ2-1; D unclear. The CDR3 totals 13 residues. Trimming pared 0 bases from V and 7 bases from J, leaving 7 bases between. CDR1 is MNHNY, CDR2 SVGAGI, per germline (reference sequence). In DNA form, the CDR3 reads TGTGCCAGCAGTTACTCGAATGGAAATGAGCAGTTCTTC. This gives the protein CASSYSNGNEQFF.